These T cell receptor beta chains were read from a single sample in a study of blood T cell repertoires in COVID-19. Clones were sequenced by immunoSEQ multiplex PCR, and TCRdb holds only the in-frame ones, with some missing. The sample has about 70,000 clones; roughly 85% are singletons. The sequenced sample consisted of peripheral blood. Receptors originate from a man older than 75 with acute or convalescent COVID-19. The CDR3 runs from the conserved cysteine through the conserved F or W. The order of the fields is J gene, clone size, V gene, D gene, CDR3 DNA, CDR3 protein. A D gene is named only where the DNA matches it firmly. Clone sizes are given selectively: once, few, many, or a class where the clone is expanded.

J: TRBJ1-2; size: -; V: TRBV28; D: -; DNA: TGTGCCAGCAGCCCACCGGGCAGGGATGGCTACACCTTC; CDR3: CASSPPGRDGYTF
J: TRBJ1-2; size: -; V: TRBV7-8; D: -; DNA: TGTGCCAGCAGCGGTTCGACAGTGGGCTATGGCTACACCTTC; CDR3: CASSGSTVGYGYTF
J: TRBJ1-3; size: -; V: TRBV6-5; D: TRBD1; DNA: TGTGCCAGCAGCGAGACAGGGGGCATCTGGAACACCATATATTTT; CDR3: CASSETGGIWNTIYF
J: TRBJ1-6; size: once; V: TRBV7-2; D: -; DNA: TGTGCCAGCAGCTTTTCTAGCGAACCCCTCCACTTT; CDR3: CASSFSSEPLHF
J: TRBJ1-1; size: -; V: TRBV5-1; D: TRBD1; DNA: TGCGCCAGCAGCTCTAGACAGGGGGGGAACACTGAAGCTTTCTTT; CDR3: CASSSRQGGNTEAFF
J: TRBJ2-3; size: -; V: TRBV24-1; D: TRBD2; DNA: TGTGCCACCGGAACTAGCGAAAGCACAGATACGCAGTATTTT; CDR3: CATGTSESTDTQYF
J: TRBJ2-7; size: -; V: TRBV5-6; D: -; DNA: TGTGCCAGCAACAGGGACGGCACCTACGAGCAGTACTTC; CDR3: CASNRDGTYEQYF
J: TRBJ1-2; size: -; V: TRBV6-6; D: TRBD1; DNA: TGTGCCAGCAGCCCACAGGGGTATGGCTACACCTTC; CDR3: CASSPQGYGYTF
J: TRBJ2-7; size: -; V: TRBV7-2; D: TRBD2; DNA: TGTGCCAGCAGCTCAAGGACTAGCGGGCCTGCCTACTCCTACGAGCAGTACTTC; CDR3: CASSSRTSGPAYSYEQYF
J: TRBJ2-3; size: -; V: TRBV6-2/TRBV6-3; D: -; DNA: TGTGCCAGCAGTTACCGGGTTCGACTTCACACAGATACGCAGTATTTT; CDR3: CASSYRVRLHTDTQYF
J: TRBJ1-1; size: few; V: TRBV3-1/TRBV3-2; D: TRBD1; DNA: TGTGCCAGCAGCCGGACAGGGGGGAATGAAGCTTTCTTT; CDR3: CASSRTGGNEAFF
J: TRBJ2-5; size: -; V: TRBV29-1; D: TRBD1; DNA: TGCAGCGTTGGAGTACAGGGGTTGGGAGAGACCCAGTACTTC; CDR3: CSVGVQGLGETQYF
J: TRBJ1-6; size: -; V: TRBV4-3; D: -; DNA: TGCGCCAGCAGCCAAGATAGGGGTAGCTCCTATAATTCACCCCTCCACTTT; CDR3: CASSQDRGSSYNSPLHF
J: TRBJ2-2; size: -; V: TRBV24-1; D: TRBD2; DNA: TGTGCCACCAGTTTGGCAGGGACTAGCGGAGACACCGGGGAGCTGTTTTTT; CDR3: CATSLAGTSGDTGELFF
J: TRBJ2-2; size: -; V: TRBV7-9; D: TRBD1; DNA: TGTGCCAGCAGCGTAAGACAGGGGGCCAACACCGGGGAGCTGTTTTTT; CDR3: CASSVRQGANTGELFF
J: TRBJ2-7; size: -; V: TRBV7-2; D: -; DNA: TGTGCCAGCAGCTTCAAATACCGGGATTACGAGCAGTACTTC; CDR3: CASSFKYRDYEQYF
J: TRBJ2-1; size: once; V: TRBV9; D: TRBD2; DNA: TGTGCCAGCAGCCCCCGGTGGGGAGGGGACAATGAGCAGTTCTTC; CDR3: CASSPRWGGDNEQFF
J: TRBJ2-1; size: -; V: TRBV6-4; D: TRBD2; DNA: TGTGCCAGCAGTGACTCGGGACTAGCGGGTTTGAATGAGCAGTTCTTC; CDR3: CASSDSGLAGLNEQFF
J: TRBJ1-2; size: -; V: TRBV7-9; D: -; DNA: TGTGCCAGCAGCTTAGGGGGCGGCTACACCTTC; CDR3: CASSLGGGYTF
J: TRBJ1-2; size: -; V: TRBV9; D: TRBD1; DNA: TGTGCCAGCAGCGTCCGGGACAGGGAGTTTTGGGGTGGCTACACCTTC; CDR3: CASSVRDREFWGGYTF